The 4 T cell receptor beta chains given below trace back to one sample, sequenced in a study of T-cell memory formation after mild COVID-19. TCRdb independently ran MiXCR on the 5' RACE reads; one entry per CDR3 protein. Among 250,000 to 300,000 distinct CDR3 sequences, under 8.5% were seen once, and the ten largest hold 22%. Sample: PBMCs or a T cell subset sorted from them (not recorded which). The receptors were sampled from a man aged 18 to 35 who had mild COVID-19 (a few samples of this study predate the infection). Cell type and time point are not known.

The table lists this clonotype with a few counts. This CDR3 is CASRGRRQPQHF. The DNA of the CDR3 is TGTGCCAGCAGGGGGAGGAGGCAGCCCCAGCATTTT. The J gene is TRBJ1-5, the V gene TRBV6-6, with D unclear. V dropped 6 bases and J dropped 7 bases, with 10 bases sitting between them. The CDR3 is 12 amino acids. Germline V CDR1 and CDR2: MNHNY, SVGAGI (reference sequence).

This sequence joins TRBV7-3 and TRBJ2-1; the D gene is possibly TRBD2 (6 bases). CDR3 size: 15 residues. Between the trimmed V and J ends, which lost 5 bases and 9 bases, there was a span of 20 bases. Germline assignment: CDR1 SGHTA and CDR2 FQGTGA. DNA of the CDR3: TGTGCCAGCAGCCACCCCGGACTACAACTGGGTGAGCAGTTCTTC. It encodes CASSHPGLQLGEQFF.

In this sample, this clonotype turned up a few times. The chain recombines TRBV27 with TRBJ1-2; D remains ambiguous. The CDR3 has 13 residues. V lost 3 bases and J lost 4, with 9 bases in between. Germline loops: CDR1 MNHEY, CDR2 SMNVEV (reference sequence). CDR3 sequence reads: CASSFGSSYGYTF. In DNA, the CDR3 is TGTGCCAGCAGTTTTGGCAGCTCCTATGGCTACACCTTC.

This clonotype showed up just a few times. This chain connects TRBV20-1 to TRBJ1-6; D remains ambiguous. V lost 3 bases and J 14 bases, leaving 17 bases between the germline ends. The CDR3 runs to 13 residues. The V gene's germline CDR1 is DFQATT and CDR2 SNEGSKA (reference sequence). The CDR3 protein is CSARSPSSFTLHF. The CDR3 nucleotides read TGCAGTGCTAGGTCCCCCTCCAGTTTCACCCTCCACTTT.